This T cell receptor (beta chain) was documented in a study of shared T cell receptors in the human thymus. In this sample, this clone turned up once. Sequencing used immunoSEQ multiplex PCR; TCRdb keeps in-frame clones, though not all of them. Of about 610,000 clones in the sample, around 89% are singletons; the top ten hold 0.0095% to 0.011%. These data also formed part of another study, on human thymus T cells. This second study notes: Thymus tissue for the work was resected from patients undergoing corrective heart surgery. Thymic and blood repertoires appeared to carry a bias in their V and J gene usage. Related research described strongly overlapping thymic repertoires in unrelated people.

Sample: thymocytes. This clonotype originated in a boy in the first two years of life with a congenital heart defect.

DNA for the CDR3: TGTGCCAGCAGCTTAAAGCGGGGCGGGAGGTCGAGGGGGAATGAGCAGTTCTTC. Translating it yields CASSLKRGGRSRGNEQFF. The gene calls are TRBV7-9 and TRBJ2-1; 8 bases map to TRBD2. The germline V gene encodes CDR1 SEHNR and CDR2 FQNEAQ (reference sequence). V was clipped by 2 bases and J by 7 bases; unmatched bases: 16. This CDR3 comprises 18 residues. Full variable domain (missing parts from reference TRBV7-9 and TRBJ2-1): DTGVSQNPRHKITKRGQNVTFRCDPISEHNRLYWYRQTLGQGPEFLTYFQNEAQLEKSRLLSDRFSAERPKGSFSTLEIQRTEQGDSAMYLCASSLKRGGRSRGNEQFFGPGTRLTVL.